This T cell receptor beta chain was recovered during a study of cytomegalovirus exposure and HLA in healthy donors. The V gene's germline CDR1 is SQVTM and CDR2 ANQGSEA. CDR3 length: 14 residues. V lost 5 bases and J lost 7; bases outside the gene matches: 11. A multiplex PCR was run with 60 Vbeta primers and 13 Jbeta primers. Assay: immunoSEQ multiplex PCR; the TCRdb copy retains only in-frame clones and omits some. Of around 200,000 clones detected, about 83% appear once; the ten largest clones hold roughly 10%. This clone was seen a handful of times. The antigen remains undetermined. Donors were ostensibly healthy at sampling, although undocumented immune exposures were probable. Whole-study findings and limits: Solely CMV serostatus was available to characterize immune exposure.

The genes are TRBV29-1 and TRBJ2-1; 7 bases are shared with TRBD2. The sequence derives from a woman aged 45-59 years in good health and CMV-seropositive. The source material was PBMCs. CDR3 DNA sequence: TGCAGCGTTTTTGATGAGCGGGGAGGGAATGAGCAGTTCTTC. The encoded protein is CSVFDERGGNEQFF.